This TCR beta chain was obtained from a study of blood T cell repertoires in COVID-19. As for the study in general: Donors in the United States, Italy and Spain gave samples during acute or convalescent COVID-19. PBMCs, B-cell-depleted T cells, or T cells were the source of the cDNA or gDNA that made up the material.

Per the original methods: The assay estimated nucleated cells by amplifying reference gene primers. Libraries were prepared by immunoSEQ multiplex PCR; TCRdb keeps only in-frame clonotypes and omits some of them. That table gives V, J and clone size, and the DNA gave D and trimming. Here the sample spans approximately 37,000 clones, about 87% being singletons. The CDR3 is made up of 16 amino acids. The germline V gene encodes CDR1 LNHDA and CDR2 SQIVND (reference sequence). With 6 bases removed from V and 2 bases from J, the gap between germline ends came to 17 bases. The sequenced sample consisted of peripheral blood. The source is a woman in her 70s with acute or convalescent COVID-19. The chain couples TRBV19 to TRBJ2-4; the D is unclear. The CDR3 here is CASSPFLAKTKNIQYF. DNA of the CDR3: TGTGCCAGTAGCCCCTTTCTGGCCAAAACCAAAAACATTCAGTACTTC.